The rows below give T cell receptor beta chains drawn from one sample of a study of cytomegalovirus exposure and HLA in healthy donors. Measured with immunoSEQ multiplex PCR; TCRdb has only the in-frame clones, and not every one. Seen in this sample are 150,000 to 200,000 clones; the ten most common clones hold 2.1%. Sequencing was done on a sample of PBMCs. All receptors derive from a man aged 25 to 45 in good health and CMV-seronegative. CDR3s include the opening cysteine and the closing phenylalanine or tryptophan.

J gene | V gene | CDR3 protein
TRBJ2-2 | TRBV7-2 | CASSLQGFANTGELFF
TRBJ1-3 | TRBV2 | CASNPDRLGSGNTIYF
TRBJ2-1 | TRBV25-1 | CASSELEGLAGVGEQFF
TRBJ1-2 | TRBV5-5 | CASSWAYFSRTGGGGGYTF
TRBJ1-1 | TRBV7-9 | CASSPLTGSNTEAFF
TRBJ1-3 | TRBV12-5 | CASGRDSLGGNTIYF
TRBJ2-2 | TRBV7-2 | CASSLRGGRGKAGELFF
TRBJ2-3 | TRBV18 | CASSSTGKGTDTQYF
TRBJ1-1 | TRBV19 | CASSMTVNTEAFF
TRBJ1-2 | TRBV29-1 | CSVEQGTGNWGYTF
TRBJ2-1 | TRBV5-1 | CASSPSGAYNEQFF
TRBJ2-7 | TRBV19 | CASRAPGFSGYEQYF
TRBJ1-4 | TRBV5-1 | CASSIGQGLTANEKLFF
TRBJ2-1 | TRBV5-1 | CASSLAPAGVTFYNEQFF
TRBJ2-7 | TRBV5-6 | CASSLVHSSYEQYF
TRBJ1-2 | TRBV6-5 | CAASETRSYGYTF
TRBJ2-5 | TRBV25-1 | CASSEPLQETQYF
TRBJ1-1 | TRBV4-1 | CASSQATGMITEAFF
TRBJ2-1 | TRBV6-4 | CASSPGTGENEQFF
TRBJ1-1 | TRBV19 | CASSQGTGVNTEAFF
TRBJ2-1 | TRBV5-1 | CASSDSMGNEQFF
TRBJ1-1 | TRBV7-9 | CASSADGENTEAFF
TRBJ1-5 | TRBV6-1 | CASKMETAFNQPQHF
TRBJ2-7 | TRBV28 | CASRPGLNNEQYF
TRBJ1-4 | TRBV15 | CATSREGDGSEKLFF
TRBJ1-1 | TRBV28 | CASRTGGNTEAFF